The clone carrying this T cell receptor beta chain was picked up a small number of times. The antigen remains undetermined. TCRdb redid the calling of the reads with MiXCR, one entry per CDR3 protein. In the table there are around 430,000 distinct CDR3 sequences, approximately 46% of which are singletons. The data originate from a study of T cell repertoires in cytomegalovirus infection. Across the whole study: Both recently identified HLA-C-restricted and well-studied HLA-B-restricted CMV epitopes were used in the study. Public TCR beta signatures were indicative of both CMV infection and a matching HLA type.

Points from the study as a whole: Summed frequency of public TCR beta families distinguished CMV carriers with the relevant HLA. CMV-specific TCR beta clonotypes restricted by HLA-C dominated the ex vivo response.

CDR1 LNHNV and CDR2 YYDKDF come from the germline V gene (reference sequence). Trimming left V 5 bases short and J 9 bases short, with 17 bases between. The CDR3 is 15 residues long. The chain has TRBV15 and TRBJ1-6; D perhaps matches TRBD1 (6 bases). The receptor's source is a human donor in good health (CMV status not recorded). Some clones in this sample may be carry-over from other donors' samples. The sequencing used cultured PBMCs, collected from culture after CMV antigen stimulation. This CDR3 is CATSGRQAAASPLHF. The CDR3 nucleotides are TGTGCCACCAGCGGACGACAGGCCGCGGCTTCACCCCTCCACTTT.